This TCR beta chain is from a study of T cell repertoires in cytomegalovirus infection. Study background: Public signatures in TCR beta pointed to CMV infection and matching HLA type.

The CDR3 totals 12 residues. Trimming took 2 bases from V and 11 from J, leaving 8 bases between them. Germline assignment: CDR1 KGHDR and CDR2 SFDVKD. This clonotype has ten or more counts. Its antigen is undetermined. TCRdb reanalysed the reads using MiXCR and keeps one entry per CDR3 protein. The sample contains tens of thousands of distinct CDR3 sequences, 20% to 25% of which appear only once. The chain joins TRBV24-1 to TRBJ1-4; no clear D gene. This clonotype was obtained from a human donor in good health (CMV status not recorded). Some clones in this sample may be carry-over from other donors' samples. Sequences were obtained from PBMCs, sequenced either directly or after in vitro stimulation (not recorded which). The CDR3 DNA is TGTGCCACCAGTGATTCCGGGTGGAAACTGTTTTTT. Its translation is CATSDSGWKLFF.